Below are 13 T cell receptor beta chains sequenced from a single sample in a study of blood T cell repertoires in COVID-19. Clones were read by immunoSEQ multiplex PCR, and TCRdb kept only the in-frame ones, dropping some. The table records 390,000 or so clones, more than 80% of them present only once. The sample comprised peripheral blood. These receptors were taken from a woman younger than 45 with active or convalescent COVID-19.

The CDR3 nucleotides are TGCAGCGTTGCGGCTATGAGGGCCACTGAAGCTTTCTTT. This codes for CSVAAMRATEAFF. This chain links TRBV29-1 with TRBJ1-1; D unresolved. Trimming cost V 4 bases and J 4 bases, with 13 bases left between them. The CDR3 is 13 residues long. CDR1 is SQVTM, CDR2 ANQGSEA, per germline. Filled out from reference TRBV29-1 and TRBJ1-1, the complete variable domain reads SAVISQKPSRDICQRGTSLTIQCQVDSQVTMMFWYRQQPGQSLTLIATANQGSEATYESGFVIDKFPISRPNLTFSTLTVSNMSPEDSSIYLCSVAAMRATEAFFGQGTRLTVV.

The chain carries TRBV7-9 and TRBJ1-1, with TRBD1 as a possible D gene (6 bases). Germline values: CDR1 SEHNR, CDR2 FQNEAQ (reference sequence). Deletions cut 5 bases from V and 0 bases from J, with 10 bases between. CDR3 size: 14 residues. The CDR3 loop reads CASSGGQVNTEAFF. For the CDR3, the DNA is TGTGCCAGCAGCGGGGGACAAGTGAACACTGAAGCTTTCTTT.

This chain connects TRBV18 to TRBJ1-1; no reliable D call. The ends were cut back, 0 bases at V and 11 bases at J, with 16 bases in the middle. CDR3 length: 14 residues. Per the germline V gene, CDR1 is KGHSH and CDR2 is LQKENI. The CDR3 bases are TGTGCCAGCTCACCACCCTCGAGCCCCTCATACGCTTTCTTT. Translating gives CASSPPSSPSYAFF.

The chain uses TRBV2 and TRBJ1-2, with TRBD1 identical over 8 bases. Germline CDR1 SNHLY, CDR2 FYNNEI. This CDR3 is built from 14 residues. J gave up 2 bases and V 6 bases, and 5 bases lay outside the gene matches. For the CDR3, the DNA is TGTGCCAGCAGCCAAGGGACAGGCAACTATGGCTACACCTTC. It translates to CASSQGTGNYGYTF.

This chain uses TRBV25-1 with TRBJ2-5; TRBD1 matches 9 bases. The J segment lost 4 bases and the V segment lost 6 bases, leaving 6 bases of the junction unmatched. Germline CDR1 reads MGHDK; CDR2 reads SYGVNS. This CDR3 is 14 amino acids long. The CDR3 DNA reads TGTGCCAGCAGACAGACAGGGGGGGGAGAGACCCAGTACTTC. Its translation is CASRQTGGGETQYF.

The CDR3 here is CASRPGQPTYGPRTDTQYF. CDR3 sequence (DNA): TGTGCCAGCAGACCCGGACAGCCAACATATGGGCCTCGTACAGATACGCAGTATTTT. This chain joins TRBV3-1 (or the pseudogene TRBV3-2) and TRBJ2-3, with D maybe TRBD1 (6 bases). Per germline, CDR1 LGHDT and CDR2 YNNKEL (reference sequence). The CDR3 loop spans 19 amino acids. Between the trimmed V and J ends, which lost 6 bases and 3 bases, there was a span of 28 bases.

The chain employs TRBV25-1 and TRBJ1-3, with D possibly matching TRBD1 (5 bases). The germline V and J ends were trimmed by 0 bases and 0 bases, with 9 bases remaining between them. CDR3 length: 16 residues. Germline CDR1 MGHDK, CDR2 SYGVNS. CDR3 protein: CASSEYGARSGNTIYF. In DNA form, the CDR3 reads TGTGCCAGCAGTGAATATGGGGCCCGCTCTGGAAACACCATATATTTT.

The chain uses TRBV5-6 and TRBJ2-7; TRBD1 is a possible D gene (6 bases). The CDR3 contains 14 residues. The V gene lost 0 bases and the J gene lost 4 bases, with 11 bases spanning the gap. The germline gives CDR1 SGHDT, CDR2 YYEEEE. The CDR3: CASSLGQDDYEQYF. CDR3 nucleotide sequence: TGTGCCAGCAGCTTGGGACAGGACGATTACGAGCAGTACTTC.

The CDR3 nucleotides are TGTGCCAGTAGTGTGGCGGTTTCCTACAATGAGCAGTTCTTC. Residues: CASSVAVSYNEQFF. This sequence joins TRBV19 and TRBJ2-1; D call uncertain. The CDR3 totals 14 residues. V was shortened by 5 bases and J by 1 base, with 9 bases between the two germline ends. The germline gives CDR1 LNHDA, CDR2 SQIVND (reference sequence).

This sequence joins TRBV24-1 and TRBJ2-2; 7 nucleotides match TRBD2. Looked up from germline, CDR1 is KGHDR and CDR2 is SFDVKD. The CDR3 loop spans 15 amino acids. V shed 6 bases, J shed 1 base, and the junction held 4 bases outside the gene matches. CDR3: CATSHAGVNTGELFF. The CDR3 DNA reads TGTGCCACCAGTCATGCGGGGGTGAACACCGGGGAGCTGTTTTTT.

The V call is TRBV7-9, the J call TRBJ2-2, with D unresolved. CDR1 SEHNR and CDR2 FQNEAQ come from the germline V gene (reference sequence). This CDR3 comprises 13 residues. Between the trimmed V and J ends, which lost 6 bases and 4 bases, there was a span of 9 bases. CDR3 coding DNA: TGTGCCAGCAGGGCGGCTAGCACCGGGGAGCTGTTTTTT. Translation gives CASRAASTGELFF.

This clone was seen just once. The chain recombines TRBV7-6 with TRBJ1-2; no definite D call. The V end was cut by 4 bases, the J end by 9 bases, with 21 bases between. The CDR3 has 15 residues. Germline V gives CDR1 SGHVS, CDR2 FNYEAQ. The CDR3 loop reads CASSSVSSDAASYTF. In DNA form, the CDR3 reads TGTGCCAGCAGCTCCGTGAGTTCAGATGCGGCCAGCTACACCTTC.

The rearrangement uses TRBV5-1 and TRBJ1-1; D is perhaps TRBD1 (5 bases). Trimming removed 5 bases at V and 3 bases at J, with 17 bases between. There are 15 residues in the CDR3. Germline loops: CDR1 SGHRS, CDR2 YFSETQ. CDR3 residues: CASSWRGGAYTEAFF. The DNA for the CDR3 is TGCGCCAGCAGTTGGAGGGGAGGGGCGTACACTGAAGCTTTCTTT.